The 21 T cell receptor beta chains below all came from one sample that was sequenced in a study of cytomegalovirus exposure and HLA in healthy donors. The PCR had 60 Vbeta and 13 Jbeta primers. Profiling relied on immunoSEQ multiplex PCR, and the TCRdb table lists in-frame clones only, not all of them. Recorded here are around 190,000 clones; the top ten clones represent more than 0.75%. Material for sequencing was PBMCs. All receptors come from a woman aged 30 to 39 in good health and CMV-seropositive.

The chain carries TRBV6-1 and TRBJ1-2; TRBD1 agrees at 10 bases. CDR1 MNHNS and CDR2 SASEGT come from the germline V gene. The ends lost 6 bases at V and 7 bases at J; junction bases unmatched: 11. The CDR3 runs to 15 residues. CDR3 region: CASSAWGTGERGYTF. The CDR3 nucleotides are TGTGCCAGCAGCGCTTGGGGGACAGGGGAGCGTGGCTACACCTTC.

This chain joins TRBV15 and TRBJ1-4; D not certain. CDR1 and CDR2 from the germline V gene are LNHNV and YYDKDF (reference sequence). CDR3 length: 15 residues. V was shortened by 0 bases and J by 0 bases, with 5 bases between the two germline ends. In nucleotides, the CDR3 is TGTGCCACCAGCAGAGACAGGACAACTAATGAAAAACTGTTTTTT. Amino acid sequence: CATSRDRTTNEKLFF.

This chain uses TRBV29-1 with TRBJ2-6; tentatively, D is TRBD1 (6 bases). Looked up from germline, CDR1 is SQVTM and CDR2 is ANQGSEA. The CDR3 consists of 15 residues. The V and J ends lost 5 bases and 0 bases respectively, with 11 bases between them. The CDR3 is CSVSDRPSGANVLTF. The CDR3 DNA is TGCAGCGTTTCCGACAGGCCCTCTGGGGCCAACGTCCTGACTTTC.

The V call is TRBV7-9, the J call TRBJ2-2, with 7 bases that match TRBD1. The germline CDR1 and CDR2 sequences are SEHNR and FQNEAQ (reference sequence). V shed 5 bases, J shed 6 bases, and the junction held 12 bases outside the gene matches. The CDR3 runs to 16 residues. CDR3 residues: CASSPPGHRGAGELFF. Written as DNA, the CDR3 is TGTGCCAGCAGCCCACCCGGCCACAGGGGTGCCGGGGAGCTGTTTTTT. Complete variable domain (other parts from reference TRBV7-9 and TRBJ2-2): DTGVSQNPRHKITKRGQNVTFRCDPISEHNRLYWYRQTLGQGPEFLTYFQNEAQLEKSRLLSDRFSAERPKGSFSTLEIQRTEQGDSAMYLCASSPPGHRGAGELFFGEGSRLTVL.

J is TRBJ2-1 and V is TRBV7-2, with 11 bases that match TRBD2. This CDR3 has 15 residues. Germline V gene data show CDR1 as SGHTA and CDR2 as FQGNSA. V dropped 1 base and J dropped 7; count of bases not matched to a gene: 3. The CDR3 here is CASSLVASGRNEQFF. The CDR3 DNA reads TGTGCCAGCAGCTTAGTGGCTAGCGGGAGGAATGAGCAGTTCTTC.

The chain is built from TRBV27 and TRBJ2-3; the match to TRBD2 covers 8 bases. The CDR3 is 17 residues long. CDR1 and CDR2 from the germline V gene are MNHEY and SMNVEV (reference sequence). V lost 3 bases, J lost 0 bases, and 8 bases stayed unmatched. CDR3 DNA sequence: TGTGCCAGCAGTTTGAGTCTAGCGGGCGCTAGCACAGATACGCAGTATTTT. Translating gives CASSLSLAGASTDTQYF.

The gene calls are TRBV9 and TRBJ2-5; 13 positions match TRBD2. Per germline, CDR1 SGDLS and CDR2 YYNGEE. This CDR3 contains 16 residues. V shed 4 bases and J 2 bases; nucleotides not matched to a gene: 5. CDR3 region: CASSPGTSGIQETQYF. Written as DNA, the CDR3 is TGTGCCAGCAGCCCCGGGACTAGCGGGATTCAAGAGACCCAGTACTTC. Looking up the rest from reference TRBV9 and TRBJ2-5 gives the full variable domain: DSGVTQTPKHLITATGQRVTLRCSPRSGDLSVYWYQQSLDQGLQFLIQYYNGEERAKGNILERFSAQQFPDLHSELNLSSLELGDSALYFCASSPGTSGIQETQYFGPGTRLLVL.

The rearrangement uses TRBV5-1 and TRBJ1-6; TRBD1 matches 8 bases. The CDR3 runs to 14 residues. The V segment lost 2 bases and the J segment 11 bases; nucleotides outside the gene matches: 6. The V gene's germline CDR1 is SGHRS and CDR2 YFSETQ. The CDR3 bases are TGCGCCAGCAGCTTACGGACAGGGACGGCACCCCTCCACTTT. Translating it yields CASSLRTGTAPLHF.

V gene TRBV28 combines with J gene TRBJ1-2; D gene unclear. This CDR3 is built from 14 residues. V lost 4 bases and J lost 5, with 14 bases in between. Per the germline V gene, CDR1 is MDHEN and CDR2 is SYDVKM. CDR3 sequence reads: CASSSRTREYGYTF. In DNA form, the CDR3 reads TGTGCCAGCAGTTCCCGAACGAGAGAATATGGCTACACCTTC.

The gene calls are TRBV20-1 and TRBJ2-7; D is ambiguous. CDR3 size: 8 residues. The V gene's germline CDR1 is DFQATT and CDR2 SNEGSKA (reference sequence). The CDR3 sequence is CPNYEQYF. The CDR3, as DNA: TGCCCAAACTACGAGCAGTACTTC.

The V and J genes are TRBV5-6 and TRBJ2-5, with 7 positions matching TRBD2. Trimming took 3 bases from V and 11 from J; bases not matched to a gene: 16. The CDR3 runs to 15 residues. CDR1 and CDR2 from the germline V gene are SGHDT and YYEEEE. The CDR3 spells CASSWARLASGEQYF. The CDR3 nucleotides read TGTGCCAGCAGCTGGGCCCGACTAGCTTCGGGGGAGCAGTACTTC.

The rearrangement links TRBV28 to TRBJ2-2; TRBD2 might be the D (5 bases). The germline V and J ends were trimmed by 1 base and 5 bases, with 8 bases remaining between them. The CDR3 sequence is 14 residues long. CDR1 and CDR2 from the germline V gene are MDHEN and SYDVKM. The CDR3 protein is CASSLSGTTGELFF. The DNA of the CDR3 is TGTGCCAGCAGTTTATCGGGAACTACCGGGGAGCTGTTTTTT.

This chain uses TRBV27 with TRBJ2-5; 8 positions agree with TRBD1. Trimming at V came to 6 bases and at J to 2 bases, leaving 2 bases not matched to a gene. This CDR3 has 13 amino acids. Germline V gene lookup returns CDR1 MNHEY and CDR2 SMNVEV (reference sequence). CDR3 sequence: CASRRTGQETQYF. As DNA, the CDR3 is TGTGCCAGCAGAAGGACAGGGCAAGAGACCCAGTACTTC.

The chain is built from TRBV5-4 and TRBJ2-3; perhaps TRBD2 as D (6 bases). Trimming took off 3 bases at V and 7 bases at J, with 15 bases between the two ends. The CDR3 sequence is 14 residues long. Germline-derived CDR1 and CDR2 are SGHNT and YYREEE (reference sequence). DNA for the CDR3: TGTGCCAGCAGCTCGTGGGACTCCTCAAATACGCAGTATTTT. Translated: CASSSWDSSNTQYF.

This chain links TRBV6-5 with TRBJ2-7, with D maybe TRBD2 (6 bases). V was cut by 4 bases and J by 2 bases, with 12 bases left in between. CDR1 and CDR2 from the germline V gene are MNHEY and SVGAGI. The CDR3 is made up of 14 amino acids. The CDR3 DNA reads TGTGCCAGCAGTTGGCGGGACGTAGCCTACGAGCAGTACTTC. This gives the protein CASSWRDVAYEQYF.

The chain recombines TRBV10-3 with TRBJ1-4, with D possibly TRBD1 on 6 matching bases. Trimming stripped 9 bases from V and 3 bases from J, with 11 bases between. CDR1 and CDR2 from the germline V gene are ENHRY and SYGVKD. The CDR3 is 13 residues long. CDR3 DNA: TGTGCCATTGCAGGGGTACCTAATGAAAAACTGTTTTTT. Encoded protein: CAIAGVPNEKLFF.

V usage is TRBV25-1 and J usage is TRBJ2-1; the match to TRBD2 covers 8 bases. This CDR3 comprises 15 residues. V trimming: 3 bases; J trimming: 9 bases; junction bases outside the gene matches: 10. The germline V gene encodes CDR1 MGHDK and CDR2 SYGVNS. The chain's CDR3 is CASSDGTSLWVEQFF. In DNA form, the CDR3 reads TGTGCCAGCAGTGACGGGACTAGTCTGTGGGTTGAGCAGTTCTTC.

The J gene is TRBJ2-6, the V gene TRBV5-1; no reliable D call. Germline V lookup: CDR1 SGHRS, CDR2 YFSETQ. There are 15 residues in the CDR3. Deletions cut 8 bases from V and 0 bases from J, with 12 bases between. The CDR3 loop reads CASLPGGSGANVLTF. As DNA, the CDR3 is TGCGCCAGTCTCCCCGGTGGCTCTGGGGCCAACGTCCTGACTTTC.

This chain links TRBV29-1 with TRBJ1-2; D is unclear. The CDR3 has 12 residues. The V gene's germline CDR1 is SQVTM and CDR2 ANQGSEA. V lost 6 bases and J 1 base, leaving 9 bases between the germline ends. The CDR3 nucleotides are TGCAGCGTGCTCCTAAATAACTATGGCTACACCTTC. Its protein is CSVLLNNYGYTF.

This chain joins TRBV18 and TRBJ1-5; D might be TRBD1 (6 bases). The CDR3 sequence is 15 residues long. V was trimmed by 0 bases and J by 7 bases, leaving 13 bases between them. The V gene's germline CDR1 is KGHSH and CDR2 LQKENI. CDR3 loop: CASSPPAGAGQPQHF. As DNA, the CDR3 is TGTGCCAGCTCACCACCCGCAGGGGCAGGCCAGCCCCAGCATTTT.

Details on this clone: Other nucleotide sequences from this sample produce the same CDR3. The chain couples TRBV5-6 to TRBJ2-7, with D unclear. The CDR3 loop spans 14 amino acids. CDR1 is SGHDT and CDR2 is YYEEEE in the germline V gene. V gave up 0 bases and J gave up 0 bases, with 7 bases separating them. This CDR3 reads CASSLGGNSYEQYF. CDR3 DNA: TGTGCCAGCAGCTTGGGAGGTAACTCCTACGAGCAGTACTTC. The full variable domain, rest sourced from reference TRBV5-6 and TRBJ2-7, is DAGVTQSPTHLIKTRGQQVTLRCSPKSGHDTVSWYQQALGQGPQFIFQYYEEEERQRGNFPDRFSGHQFPNYSSELNVNALLLGDSALYLCASSLGGNSYEQYFGPGTRLTVT.